The 6 T cell receptor beta chains presented below share a single source sample, sequenced in a study of T-cell memory formation after mild COVID-19. TCRdb recomputed calls from the 5' RACE reads with MiXCR, one row per CDR3 protein. The table includes roughly 140,000 distinct CDR3 sequences, 14% detected once. Sequencing was carried out using PBMCs or a T cell subset sorted from them (not recorded which). The receptors were sampled from an adult woman who had mild COVID-19 (a few samples of this study predate the infection). Cell type and time point are not known.

The chain carries TRBV29-1 and TRBJ2-7; D may match TRBD1 or TRBD2 (5 bases each). Germline loops: CDR1 SQVTM, CDR2 ANQGSEA. This CDR3 region has 15 residues. The V and J ends lost 3 bases and 2 bases respectively, with 17 bases between them. CDR3 in DNA: TGCAGCGTTGAGACCGGGGCTAGTAGTACCTACGAGCAGTACTTC. Translating gives CSVETGASSTYEQYF.

This clonotype occurred a few times. The chain has TRBV7-6 and TRBJ2-3, with TRBD1 matching 8 bases. The CDR3 is made up of 14 amino acids. J gave up 6 bases and V 5 bases, and 7 bases lay outside the gene matches. CDR1 and CDR2 from the germline V gene are SGHVS and FNYEAQ. The DNA of the CDR3 is TGTGCCAGCAGCCTTACAGGGGGTGTGGATACGCAGTATTTT. Translated, it gives CASSLTGGVDTQYF. Looking up the rest from reference TRBV7-6 and TRBJ2-3 gives the full variable domain: GAGVSQSPRYKVTKRGQDVALRCDPISGHVSLYWYRQALGQGPEFLTYFNYEAQQDKSGLPNDRFSAERPEGSISTLTIQRTEQRDSAMYRCASSLTGGVDTQYFGPGTRLTVL.

V gene TRBV24-1 combines with J gene TRBJ1-1; no reliable D call. The CDR3 covers 13 residues. Trimming pared 4 bases from V and 2 bases from J, leaving 7 bases between. Per germline, CDR1 KGHDR and CDR2 SFDVKD. For the CDR3, the DNA is TGTGCCACCAGTGACTCAGCCAACACTGAAGCTTTCTTT. It codes for CATSDSANTEAFF.

In this sample, this clonotype turned up a few times. The CDR3 nucleotides read TGTGCCAGCAGCTTAAATTCGGCCGGCTATGGCTACACCTTC. It encodes CASSLNSAGYGYTF. The rearrangement uses TRBV7-9 and TRBJ1-2; no definite D call. CDR1 is SEHNR and CDR2 is FQNEAQ in the germline V gene (reference sequence). The CDR3 is 14 residues long. With 2 bases removed from V and 4 bases from J, the gap between germline ends came to 11 bases.

This clonotype occurred many times. The rearrangement links TRBV11-2 to TRBJ2-7; D might be TRBD2 (6 bases). Germline values: CDR1 SGHAT, CDR2 FQNNGV. V lost 5 bases, J lost 1 base, and 24 bases lay in between. The CDR3 runs to 18 residues. The CDR3 DNA is TGTGCCAGCAGCCCTACCCCTAGGCCGGACTATGGGTCCTACGAGCAGTACTTC. Translating it yields CASSPTPRPDYGSYEQYF.

As DNA, the CDR3 is TGTGCCAGCAGTTTGCCGGGTTCCGGAGAGACCCAGTACTTC. Protein: CASSLPGSGETQYF. The rearrangement links TRBV6-5 to TRBJ2-5, with D unresolved. Germline lookup yields CDR1 MNHEY and CDR2 SVGAGI. The CDR3 covers 14 residues. V was shortened by 4 bases and J by 4 bases, with 13 bases between the two germline ends.